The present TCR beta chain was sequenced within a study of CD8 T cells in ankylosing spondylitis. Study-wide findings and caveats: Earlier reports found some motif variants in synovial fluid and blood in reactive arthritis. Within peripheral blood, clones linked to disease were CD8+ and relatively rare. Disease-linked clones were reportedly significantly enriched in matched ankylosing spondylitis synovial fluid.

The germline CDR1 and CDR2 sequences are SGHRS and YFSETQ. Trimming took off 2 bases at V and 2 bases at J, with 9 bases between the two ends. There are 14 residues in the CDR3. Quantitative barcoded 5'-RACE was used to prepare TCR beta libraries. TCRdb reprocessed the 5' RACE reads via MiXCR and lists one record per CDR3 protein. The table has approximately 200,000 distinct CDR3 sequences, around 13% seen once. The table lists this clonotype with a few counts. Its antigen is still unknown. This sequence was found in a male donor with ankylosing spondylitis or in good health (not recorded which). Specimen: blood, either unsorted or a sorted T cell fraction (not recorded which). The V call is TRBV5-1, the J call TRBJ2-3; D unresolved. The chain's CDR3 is CASSFSQNTDTQYF. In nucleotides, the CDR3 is TGCGCCAGCAGCTTCTCCCAGAACACAGATACGCAGTATTTT.